These 21 T cell receptor beta chains were sequenced from one sample in a study of T cell clonality in common variable immunodeficiency. Profiling relied on immunoSEQ multiplex PCR, and the TCRdb table lists in-frame clones only, not all of them. This table holds some 40,000 clones with no singletons; the top ten claim around 3%. Sequencing used peripheral blood mononuclear cells. The receptor source for this set is a person between 18 and 75 years old in good health.

This clone was counted a few times. The DNA ends 3 residues before the CDR3 does, and the rest of the CDR3 is filled in from the germline J gene. The gene calls are TRBV7-9 and TRBJ1-1; D is ambiguous. Germline V gene data show CDR1 as SEHNR and CDR2 as FQNEAQ (reference sequence). The CDR3 length is 15 residues. Trimming took off 5 bases at V and 5 bases at J, with 18 bases between the two ends. The DNA read from the CDR3 is TGTGCCAGCAGCGTGGCTGGGAGTCCGGGGACTGAA. Its protein product is CASSVAGSPGTE. The CDR3 as a whole reads CASSVAGSPGTEAFF. Drawing the rest from reference TRBV7-9 and TRBJ1-1, the complete variable domain is DTGVSQNPRHKITKRGQNVTFRCDPISEHNRLYWYRQTLGQGPEFLTYFQNEAQLEKSRLLSDRFSAERPKGSFSTLEIQRTEQGDSAMYLCASSVAGSPGTEAFFGQGTRLTVV.

In this sample, this clone turned up many times. Read data end 3 residues before the CDR3 end; the end is taken from the germline J gene. J is TRBJ2-2 and V is TRBV2; tentatively, D is TRBD2 (6 bases). CDR3 length: 13 amino acids. Germline-derived CDR1 and CDR2 are SNHLY and FYNNEI. V lost 7 bases, J lost 6 bases, and 12 bases lay in between. The sequenced CDR3 bases are TGTGCCAGCAACCCTAGCGTTGCCGGGGAG. It codes for CASNPSVAGE. The entire CDR3 reads CASNPSVAGELFF.

This clone was seen at least ten times. The CDR3 DNA, read in part, is TGTGCCAGCAGCAAAGGACTAGCGGGAAGCACAGATACG. Translation: CASSKGLAGSTDT. The full CDR3 sequence reads CASSKGLAGSTDTQYF. The chain joins TRBV7-7 to TRBJ2-3, with 12 bases matching TRBD2. Read data end 3 residues before the CDR3 end; the end is taken from the germline J gene. Germline CDR1 is SSHAT and CDR2 is FNYEAQ (reference sequence). This CDR3 is built from 16 residues. Unmatched junction bases numbered 3, after V lost 5 bases and J lost 0 bases.

This clone has a count of ten or more. The CDR3 end lies 3 residues beyond the end of the read and is filled in from the germline J gene. This sequence joins TRBV5-4 and TRBJ2-5, with TRBD2 matching 11 bases. Germline-derived CDR1 and CDR2 are SGHNT and YYREEE (reference sequence). This CDR3 comprises 15 residues. With 3 bases clipped from V and 2 bases from J, the junction kept 3 bases outside the gene matches. CDR3 amino acids: CASSSRTSGQETQYF. The sequenced CDR3 bases are TGTGCCAGCAGCTCCAGGACTAGCGGGCAAGAGACC.

This clone was seen many times. The read is 3 residues too short to cover the CDR3 end, so that end is filled in from the germline J gene. This chain joins TRBV2 and TRBJ2-5, with 9 bases that match TRBD2. The CDR3 has 18 amino acids. Trimming at V came to 4 bases and at J to 1 base, leaving 13 bases not matched to a gene. Germline loops: CDR1 SNHLY, CDR2 FYNNEI. CDR3 DNA (partial): TGTGCCAGCAGTGGAGATAGTGGTCTAGCGGGACGCCAAGAGACC. Its protein product is CASSGDSGLAGRQET. The whole CDR3 reads CASSGDSGLAGRQETQYF.

A few counts support this clone. Read sequence stops 3 residues before the CDR3 end, and the germline J gene provides the missing end. V usage is TRBV11-2 and J usage is TRBJ1-5; no clear D gene. Trimming cost V 1 base and J 6 bases, with 10 bases left between them. This CDR3 contains 14 residues. CDR1 and CDR2 from the germline V gene are SGHAT and FQNNGV. CDR3: CASSLAGNGQPQHF. The sequenced CDR3 bases are TGTGCCAGCAGCTTAGCAGGTAACGGTCAGCCC. The full variable domain, rest sourced from reference TRBV11-2 and TRBJ1-5, is EAGVAQSPRYKIIEKRQSVAFWCNPISGHATLYWYQQILGQGPKLLIQFQNNGVVDDSQLPKDRFSAERLKGVDSTLKIQPAKLEDSAVYLCASSLAGNGQPQHFGDGTRLSIL.

Many counts were recorded for this clone. The read falls 3 residues short of the CDR3 end, and the missing part is taken from the germline J gene. This rearrangement joins TRBV7-9 to TRBJ2-1; no reliable D call. This CDR3 is 14 amino acids long. Germline CDR1 SEHNR, CDR2 FQNEAQ (reference sequence). V shed 1 base and J shed 8 bases, with 12 bases lying between them. The covered CDR3 bases are TGTGCCAGCAGCTTAGTTGATTGGGCCCATGAG. This encodes CASSLVDWAHE. The complete CDR3 protein is CASSLVDWAHEQFF.

This clone was counted ten times or more. The read finishes 3 residues shy of the CDR3 end, and the germline J gene is used to complete it. This sequence joins TRBV18 and TRBJ2-3, with 10 bases that match TRBD1. The CDR3 totals 16 residues. Germline loops: CDR1 KGHSH, CDR2 LQKENI. The junction had 3 bases not matched to a gene; V was cut back by 2 bases and J by 1 base. The CDR3 sequence: CASSPRQGARTDTQYF. The CDR3 DNA, read in part, is TGTGCCAGCTCACCAAGACAGGGGGCCCGCACAGATACG.

This clone appeared many times. The missing CDR3 end, 3 residues past where the read stops, is filled in from the germline J gene. The chain uses TRBV20-1 and TRBJ2-5; tentative D call: TRBD1 (5 bases). Germline CDR1 is DFQATT and CDR2 is SNEGSKA (reference sequence). The V end lost 1 base, the J end lost 3 bases, and 18 bases lay between the germline ends. The CDR3 is 16 residues long. CDR3 DNA (partial): TGCAGTGCTAGAGGCCTAGACAAGGGGATGAAAGAGACC. This translates into CSARGLDKGMKET. The CDR3 in full is CSARGLDKGMKETQYF.

This clone was counted ten times or more. Read coverage stops 3 residues before the CDR3 terminus; the germline J gene supplies the remainder. The J gene is TRBJ2-3, the V gene TRBV20-1; no reliable D call. Trimming took 1 base from V and 1 from J, leaving 9 bases between them. Germline CDR1 reads DFQATT; CDR2 reads SNEGSKA (reference sequence). CDR3 size: 14 residues. The CDR3 DNA, read in part, is TGCAGTGCTAGAGCCCTAGTTGGCACAGATACG. Translated, it gives CSARALVGTDT. The CDR3 as a whole reads CSARALVGTDTQYF.

On this clone itself: The CDR3 goes on 3 residues after the read ends, and that part is filled in from the germline J gene. The rearrangement uses TRBV19 and TRBJ1-4, with a weak D call TRBD1 (5 bases). Germline CDR1 LNHDA, CDR2 SQIVND (reference sequence). This CDR3 spans 17 amino acids. The covered CDR3 bases are TGTGCCAGTAGTACCCCGGCCGGACACTGGGAGAATTCACCA. This codes for CASSTPAGHWENSP. The full CDR3 sequence reads CASSTPAGHWENSPLFF.

This clone was counted at least ten times. The read terminates 3 residues before the CDR3 end, so the remaining end is supplied by the germline J gene. The chain couples TRBV20-1 to TRBJ1-2, with 7 bases that match TRBD1. After removal of 0 bases from V and 3 bases from J, the junction contained 4 bases not matched to a gene. This CDR3 comprises 14 residues. Germline CDR1 reads DFQATT; CDR2 reads SNEGSKA (reference sequence). The CDR3 DNA, read in part, is TGCAGTGCTAGAGACCGAGGGGGCTACTATGGC. Translating gives CSARDRGGYYG. The CDR3 in its entirety is CSARDRGGYYGYTF.

This clone was counted at least ten times. The CDR3 extends 3 residues past the end of the read, so its final part is completed from the germline J gene. The rearrangement uses TRBV5-1 and TRBJ2-7, with D tentatively TRBD1 (6 bases). Germline loops: CDR1 SGHRS, CDR2 YFSETQ. The CDR3 covers 16 residues. V shed 4 bases and J shed 3 bases, with 20 bases lying between them. CDR3 sequence: CASSPGALRSVYEQYF. The CDR3 bases that were read are TGCGCCAGCAGCCCAGGGGCTCTCCGTAGTGTCTACGAG.

This clone was picked up many times. The read stops 3 residues short of the end of the CDR3; the missing end is completed from the germline J gene. V usage is TRBV5-1 and J usage is TRBJ1-2, with 7 positions matching TRBD1. With 4 bases clipped from V and 5 bases from J, the junction kept 14 bases outside the gene matches. The CDR3 has 16 amino acids. CDR1 SGHRS and CDR2 YFSETQ come from the germline V gene. The sequenced part of the CDR3 DNA is TGCGCCAGCAGCGTAGGGGGACAGACCTCCCTGTATGGC. This encodes CASSVGGQTSLYG. The entire CDR3 protein reads CASSVGGQTSLYGYTF.

This clone was detected only a few times. The CDR3 end is not reached by the read, which stops 3 residues before it; the germline J gene fills it in. The chain couples TRBV5-8 to TRBJ2-3; D call uncertain. Looked up from germline, CDR1 is SGHTS and CDR2 is YDEGEE. The CDR3 is 15 amino acids. The covered CDR3 bases are TGTGCCAGCAGCTTGGGGCACAGAGGAAAAGAGACG. Amino acids: CASSLGHRGKET. The whole CDR3 protein is CASSLGHRGKETQYF.

This clone was detected ten times or more. The read terminates 3 residues ahead of where the CDR3 ends, so the germline J gene completes it. The genes are TRBV12-3 or TRBV12-4 and TRBJ2-2; D perhaps matches TRBD2 (5 bases). Trimming cost V 2 bases and J 4 bases, with 11 bases left between them. The CDR3 loop spans 15 amino acids. The covered CDR3 bases are TGTGCCAGCAGTTTAACGAGGGCAGCCACCGGGGAG. Amino acids: CASSLTRAATGE. The whole CDR3 region reads CASSLTRAATGELFF.

This clone was detected a few times. The read ends 3 residues before the CDR3 terminus; that terminus is restored from the germline J gene. The chain employs TRBV2 and TRBJ2-2; possibly TRBD1 for D (5 bases). CDR3 length: 14 amino acids. In germline, CDR1 is SNHLY, CDR2 FYNNEI. The sequenced part of the CDR3 DNA is TGTGCCAGCAGTGAGGGGCGGACCTTTTCACCG. It encodes CASSEGRTFSP. The full CDR3 protein is CASSEGRTFSPLFF.

This clone came up many times. From the germline J gene comes the end of the CDR3, since the read stops 3 residues before it. The V and J genes are TRBV7-3 and TRBJ2-1, with D tentatively TRBD1 (6 bases). Germline V CDR1 and CDR2: SGHTA, FQGTGA. This CDR3 comprises 15 residues. V shed 4 bases and J shed 5 bases, with 15 bases lying between them. CDR3 in amino acids: CASSSRRGVDNEQFF. The covered CDR3 bases are TGTGCCAGCAGCTCCCGCAGGGGCGTGGACAATGAG. Filled out from reference TRBV7-3 and TRBJ2-1, the complete variable domain reads GAGVSQTPSNKVTEKGKYVELRCDPISGHTALYWYRQSLGQGPEFLIYFQGTGAADDSGLPNDRFFAVRPEGSVSTLKIQRTERGDSAVYLCASSSRRGVDNEQFFGPGTRLTVL.

Many counts were recorded for this clone. Here the CDR3 reads CSAAPGVSYEQYF. Partial CDR3 DNA: TGCAGTGCTGCACCAGGGGTCTCCTACGAG. The chain carries TRBV20-1 and TRBJ2-7; TRBD1 might be the D (6 bases). The CDR3 extends 3 residues past the end of the read, so its final part is completed from the germline J gene. The CDR3 loop spans 13 amino acids. Trimming left V 5 bases short and J 0 bases short, with 11 bases between. Per germline, CDR1 DFQATT and CDR2 SNEGSKA (reference sequence).

This clone was counted many times. The CDR3 goes on 3 residues after the read ends, and that part is filled in from the germline J gene. This chain joins TRBV20-1 and TRBJ2-5, with TRBD2 identical over 7 bases. From germline, CDR1 is DFQATT and CDR2 SNEGSKA (reference sequence). The ends lost 3 bases at V and 3 bases at J; junction bases unmatched: 7. The CDR3 is 14 amino acids. Partial CDR3 DNA: TGCAGTGCTAGTTCCCCTAGCGGTGAAGAGACC. This translates into CSASSPSGEET. The entire CDR3 protein reads CSASSPSGEETQYF.

This clone was observed many times. Read coverage stops 3 residues before the CDR3 terminus; the germline J gene supplies the remainder. The genes are TRBV6-2 or TRBV6-3 and TRBJ1-1; no reliable D call. The CDR3 runs 15 residues. Germline V gene data show CDR1 as MNHEY and CDR2 as SVGEGT. The DNA read from the CDR3 is TGTGCCAGCAGTTACTCAGGTTTCTCCGGGGATACG. It codes for CASSYSGFSGDT. The full CDR3 reads CASSYSGFSGDTAFF.